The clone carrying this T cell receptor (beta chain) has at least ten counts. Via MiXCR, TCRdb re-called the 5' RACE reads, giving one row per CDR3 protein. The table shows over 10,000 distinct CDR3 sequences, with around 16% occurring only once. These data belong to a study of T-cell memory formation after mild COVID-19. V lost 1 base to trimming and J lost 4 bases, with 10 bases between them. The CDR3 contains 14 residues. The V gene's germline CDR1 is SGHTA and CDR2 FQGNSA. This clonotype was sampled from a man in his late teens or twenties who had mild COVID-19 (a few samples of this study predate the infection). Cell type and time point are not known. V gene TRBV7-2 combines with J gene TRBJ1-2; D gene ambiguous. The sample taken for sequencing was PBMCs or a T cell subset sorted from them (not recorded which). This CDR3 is CASSLDVGTYGYTF. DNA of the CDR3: TGTGCCAGCAGCTTAGATGTGGGAACCTATGGCTACACCTTC.